The rows below give T cell receptor beta chains drawn from one sample of a study of shared clonotypes between healthy human individuals. Sequencing was performed with immunoSEQ multiplex PCR; in TCRdb, only in-frame clones are kept and a portion is missing. Of about 1 million clones listed, around four fifths are singletons. The sample taken for sequencing was memory CD4+ T cells sorted from blood. These receptor sequences come from a young man in good health. The CDR3 runs from the conserved cysteine through the conserved F or W. D genes are given only for firm matches. Rows give clone size only sometimes, using once, few, many, or a class for an expanded clone.

TRBJ2-4 | . | . | TRBV7-9 | CASSIEEKRDIQYF | TGTGCCAGCAGCATCGAGGAGAAAAGAGACATTCAGTACTTC
TRBJ1-1 | . | . | TRBV5-1 | CASSFGTGAMNTEAFF | TGCGCCAGCAGCTTCGGCACAGGCGCAATGAACACTGAAGCTTTCTTT
TRBJ2-3 | . | . | TRBV2 | CASSEGTDTQYF | TGTGCCAGCAGCGAGGGCACAGATACGCAGTATTTT
TRBJ1-3 | . | . | TRBV19 | CASSRTTSGNTIYF | TGTGCCAGTTCGAGGACAACCTCTGGAAACACCATATATTTT
TRBJ2-6 | . | once | TRBV27 | CASPKGEGVVSGANVLTF | TGTGCCAGCCCGAAAGGTGAAGGGGTAGTCTCTGGGGCCAACGTCCTGACTTTC
TRBJ2-3 | . | . | TRBV18 | CASSLLTTGLDTQYF | TGTGCCAGCTCCCTACTTACCACAGGGCTAGATACGCAGTATTTT
TRBJ2-3 | . | . | TRBV5-1 | CASSPGVATTDTQYF | TGCGCCAGCAGCCCTGGTGTCGCAACCACAGATACGCAGTATTTT
TRBJ1-6 | . | . | TRBV30 | CAWSSQGVYNSPLHF | TGTGCCTGGAGCTCACAGGGAGTTTATAATTCACCCCTCCACTTT
TRBJ2-4 | TRBD2 | few | TRBV7-2 | CASSYSGSGRNIQYF | TGTGCCAGCAGCTATAGCGGGAGTGGGAGAAACATTCAGTACTTC
TRBJ1-1 | . | . | TRBV9 | CASSVGRGVSPPNTEAFF | TGTGCCAGCAGCGTAGGGCGGGGGGTCTCCCCCCCAAACACTGAAGCTTTCTTT
TRBJ1-2 | TRBD1 | . | TRBV10-3 | CATAGGTGDYGYTF | TGTGCCACCGCAGGGGGGACGGGTGACTATGGCTACACCTTC
TRBJ2-7 | TRBD2 | . | TRBV5-1 | CASSLMAGGRVDEQYF | TGCGCCAGCAGCTTGATGGCGGGAGGGAGAGTCGACGAGCAGTACTTC
TRBJ1-2 | . | . | TRBV2 | CASTQTRQVGYTF | TGTGCCAGCACCCAAACTCGACAGGTCGGCTACACCTTC
TRBJ1-3 | . | . | TRBV18 | CASLQGNSGNTIYF | TGTGCCAGCTTACAGGGCAACTCTGGAAACACCATATATTTT
TRBJ1-1 | . | . | TRBV28 | CASSLSGWNTEAFF | TGTGCCAGCAGTTTAAGTGGCTGGAACACTGAAGCTTTCTTT
TRBJ2-7 | . | . | TRBV25-1 | CASKPRSSTYEQYF | TGTGCCAGCAAACCGCGGTCTTCCACCTACGAGCAGTACTTC
TRBJ2-1 | TRBD1 | . | TRBV4-2 | CASSPGTGLYNEQFF | TGTGCCAGCAGCCCCGGGACAGGGCTTTACAATGAGCAGTTCTTC
TRBJ2-5 | . | many | TRBV28 | CASRLMGGEVETQYF | TGTGCCAGCAGACTCATGGGCGGGGAAGTGGAGACCCAGTACTTC
TRBJ1-1 | TRBD1 | . | TRBV5-1 | CASSLAPGQGSWSAQDTEAFF | TGCGCCAGCAGCTTGGCCCCCGGACAGGGGTCATGGTCGGCTCAGGACACTGAAGCTTTCTTT
TRBJ2-2 | . | . | TRBV30 | CAWGPDTGELFF | TGTGCCTGGGGTCCAGACACCGGGGAGCTGTTTTTT
TRBJ1-2 | TRBD1 | few | TRBV5-1 | CASSLALDRGYGYTF | TGCGCCAGCAGCTTGGCCCTGGACAGGGGGTATGGCTACACCTTC
TRBJ1-6 | TRBD1 | . | TRBV19 | CAAGTGNSPLHF | TGTGCCGCCGGGACAGGGAATTCACCCCTCCACTTT
TRBJ1-1 | . | . | TRBV2 | CASQKEGNTEAFF | TGTGCCAGCCAAAAAGAGGGGAACACTGAAGCTTTCTTT
TRBJ1-1 | . | . | TRBV5-1 | CASSLLSRSDTEAFF | TGCGCCAGCAGCTTGTTATCCCGGTCGGACACTGAAGCTTTCTTT
TRBJ2-3 | . | . | TRBV6-8 | CASSWGWGELSADTQYF | TGTGCCAGCAGTTGGGGGTGGGGTGAACTTTCCGCAGATACGCAGTATTTT
TRBJ1-2 | TRBD1 | few | TRBV6-5 | CASNPTGGWNYGYTF | TGTGCCAGCAACCCGACAGGGGGCTGGAACTATGGCTACACCTTC
TRBJ2-3 | . | . | TRBV5-4 | CASSPYTGTPGDTQYF | TGTGCCAGCAGCCCCTATACCGGGACCCCAGGAGATACGCAGTATTTT
TRBJ1-2 | . | . | TRBV6-1 | CASSEWNAGPYGYTF | TGTGCCAGCAGTGAATGGAACGCCGGGCCCTATGGCTACACCTTC
TRBJ2-1 | . | once | TRBV10-1 | CASSGTGPEVNEQFF | TGCGCCAGCAGTGGAACGGGACCCGAGGTCAATGAGCAGTTCTTC
TRBJ2-5 | . | . | TRBV19 | CASSGGIGETQYF | TGTGCCAGTAGCGGGGGAATAGGGGAGACCCAGTACTTC
TRBJ2-7 | TRBD2 | . | TRBV18 | CASSPRASGPYEQYF | TGTGCCAGCTCACCAAGGGCTAGCGGGCCCTACGAGCAGTACTTC
TRBJ2-1 | . | once | TRBV2 | CASSGGTSSYNEQFF | TGTGCCAGCAGTGGGGGGACTTCCTCCTACAATGAGCAGTTCTTC
TRBJ1-1 | . | . | TRBV18 | CASSGPLTEAFF | TGTGCCAGCTCAGGACCTCTCACTGAAGCTTTCTTT
TRBJ2-2 | . | . | TRBV5-1 | CASSLSRGSGELFF | TGCGCCAGCAGCTTATCCAGGGGCAGTGGGGAGCTGTTTTTT